Below, one T cell receptor (beta chain) is given with its context. This sample is part of a study of beta chain features in type 1 diabetes. The length of the CDR3 is 11 residues. Germline assignment: CDR1 DFQATT and CDR2 SNEGSKA (reference sequence). The J segment lost 11 bases and the V segment lost 5 bases, leaving 5 bases of the junction unmatched. Expressed TCRB transcripts were sequenced after all isolated RNA was converted to cDNA. Clones were sequenced by immunoSEQ multiplex PCR, and TCRdb holds only the in-frame ones, with some missing. This table has about 930,000 clones, roughly 15% appearing once.

The source material was naive CD4+ T cells from blood. The chain employs TRBV20-1 and TRBJ1-4; 7 bases match TRBD1. The TCR comes from a woman between 18 and 29 years old in good health. Here the CDR3 DNA reads TGCAGTGCTCAACAGGGGCTGAAACTGTTTTTT. Translated: CSAQQGLKLFF.